The source of this T cell receptor (beta chain) is a study of T cell responses to AZD1222 COVID-19 vaccine. Broader study findings: CD4 TCRs associated with vaccination spanned spike, dominating at 160-218 and 743-854. Samples come after the peak T cell response, not at day 14. Increases in Spike-specific TCR breadth and depth were seen after two AZD1222 doses. White British donors predominated, females outnumbered males, and clonal diversity was possibly underestimated.

This clone was picked up one time. Its specificity is not known. V dropped 5 bases and J dropped 0 bases, with 11 bases sitting between them. Germline V gene sequence: CDR1 SGHAT, CDR2 FQNNGV. The CDR3 has 15 residues. Assay used: immunoSEQ multiplex PCR; TCRdb lists only in-frame clones, some missing. This sample carries some 140,000 clones, around 90% of them seen once, and the ten largest clones take 5.5%. V and J are TRBV11-2 and TRBJ1-3, with D hard to call. Sequenced here: peripheral blood, sampled on day 0 of AZD1222 vaccination. The TCR comes from an adult in good health. CDR3: CASSPPGFSGNTIYF. Here the CDR3 DNA reads TGTGCCAGCAGCCCACCGGGTTTCTCTGGAAACACCATATATTTT. The entire variable domain, with the rest obtained from reference TRBV11-2 and TRBJ1-3, is as follows: EAGVAQSPRYKIIEKRQSVAFWCNPISGHATLYWYQQILGQGPKLLIQFQNNGVVDDSQLPKDRFSAERLKGVDSTLKIQPAKLEDSAVYLCASSPPGFSGNTIYFGEGSWLTVV.